This is a list of T cell receptor beta chains from one sample in a study of blood T cell repertoires in COVID-19. Sequencing used immunoSEQ multiplex PCR; TCRdb keeps in-frame clones, though not all of them. There are under 250,000 clones in the sample; roughly 80% occur only once, and 4% to 5.5% lies in the top ten. The sequenced sample consisted of peripheral blood. The receptor source for this set is a man aged 50-60 years with active or convalescent COVID-19. Each CDR3 is given with its conserved first and last residue. The order of the fields is CDR3 protein, CDR3 DNA, J gene, V gene, D gene, clone size. A D gene is named only where the DNA matches it firmly. Clone size is stated in some rows and not others, as once, few, many or a class when expanded.

CDR3: CASTKRDRGTDTQYF; DNA: TGTGCCAGCACCAAACGGGACAGGGGCACAGATACGCAGTATTTT; J: TRBJ2-3; V: TRBV27; D: TRBD1; size: NA
CDR3: CASKGSTDTQYF; DNA: TGTGCCAGCAAGGGGAGCACAGATACGCAGTATTTT; J: TRBJ2-3; V: TRBV6-5; D: NA; size: NA
CDR3: CASSLFTDRGSPLHF; DNA: TGTGCCAGCAGTTTATTCACGGACAGGGGTTCACCCCTCCACTTT; J: TRBJ1-6; V: TRBV27; D: TRBD1; size: NA
CDR3: CASSPQGQGVDTQYF; DNA: TGTGCCAGCTCACCACAGGGACAGGGTGTTGATACGCAGTATTTT; J: TRBJ2-3; V: TRBV18; D: TRBD1; size: NA
CDR3: CASRLDQRGNEQYF; DNA: TGTGCCAGCAGACTGGATCAGCGGGGTAACGAGCAGTACTTC; J: TRBJ2-7; V: TRBV6-4; D: TRBD2; size: NA
CDR3: CASSQEAEGAISPLHF; DNA: TGCGCCAGCAGCCAAGAAGCGGAGGGGGCGATTTCACCCCTCCACTTT; J: TRBJ1-6; V: TRBV4-1; D: TRBD1; size: NA
CDR3: CASSILSGGPTGEQYF; DNA: TGTGCCAGCAGTATCCTCTCGGGGGGCCCGACGGGCGAGCAGTACTTC; J: TRBJ2-7; V: TRBV27; D: NA; size: NA
CDR3: CASSSFGTKRLFEQYF; DNA: TGTGCCAGCTCATCTTTCGGGACAAAAAGACTCTTCGAGCAGTACTTC; J: TRBJ2-7; V: TRBV18; D: NA; size: NA
CDR3: CASSLGTGSYGYTF; DNA: TGTGCCAGCAGCTTAGGTACGGGGAGCTATGGCTACACCTTC; J: TRBJ1-2; V: TRBV7-9; D: NA; size: NA
CDR3: CASSVSGSQNSPLHF; DNA: TGTGCCAGCAGCGTAAGCGGCAGCCAGAATTCACCCCTCCACTTT; J: TRBJ1-6; V: TRBV9; D: NA; size: NA
CDR3: CASSPSGQGNTGELFF; DNA: TGTGCCAGCAGCCCCTCCGGACAGGGAAACACCGGGGAGCTGTTTTTT; J: TRBJ2-2; V: TRBV7-8; D: TRBD1; size: NA
CDR3: CAITAGLSSPLHF; DNA: TGTGCCATCACCGCAGGTCTTTCTTCACCCCTCCACTTT; J: TRBJ1-6; V: TRBV10-3; D: NA; size: once
CDR3: CASIPLAGDPNEQFF; DNA: TGTGCCAGTATCCCTCTAGCGGGGGACCCCAATGAGCAGTTCTTC; J: TRBJ2-1; V: TRBV19; D: TRBD2; size: few
CDR3: CASSSDSKETQYF; DNA: TGTGCCAGCAGCTCGGACAGTAAAGAGACCCAGTACTTC; J: TRBJ2-5; V: TRBV11-3; D: NA; size: NA
CDR3: CASSLQGLRGYTF; DNA: TGTGCCAGCAGTTTACAGGGGCTGCGAGGCTACACCTTC; J: TRBJ1-2; V: TRBV6-5; D: TRBD1; size: NA
CDR3: CASSYSVGGPMGEQFF; DNA: TGTGCCAGCAGTTACTCGGTCGGGGGGCCAATGGGTGAGCAGTTCTTC; J: TRBJ2-1; V: TRBV6-5; D: NA; size: NA
CDR3: CASSRSGVWNSPLHF; DNA: TGTGCCAGCAGCCGCTCAGGGGTTTGGAATTCACCCCTCCACTTT; J: TRBJ1-6; V: TRBV3-1/TRBV3-2; D: NA; size: NA
CDR3: CASSQGVSYGYTF; DNA: TGTGCCAGCAGCCAAGGCGTTTCTTATGGCTACACCTTC; J: TRBJ1-2; V: TRBV3-1/TRBV3-2; D: NA; size: NA
CDR3: CASYRVGAPLHF; DNA: TGTGCCAGCTACAGGGTAGGGGCACCCCTCCACTTT; J: TRBJ1-6; V: TRBV6-5; D: NA; size: NA